The present TCR gamma chain was sequenced within a study of intestinal T cells in coeliac disease. Study as a whole: Mean age was about 17 for coeliac patients versus roughly 53 for controls. Study findings and constraints: Leave-one-out accuracy for TRG clustering was reportedly around 89%, training about 94%. Coeliac and control groups differed significantly in age.

In its sample, this clone ranks as large. No antigen is known for it. The same CDR3 also results from other DNA sequences found in this sample. The CDR3 spans 16 residues. Germline V CDR1 and CDR2: VTNTFY, YDVSTARD (reference sequence). The V and J ends lost 3 bases and 1 base, in that order; junction bases with no gene match: 12. Fewer than 11 formalin-fixed paraffin-embedded scrolls, each 5 µm thick, supplied each case's genomic DNA. LymphoTrack primers amplified TRG sequences from approximately 0.2 ug of biopsy DNA. TCRdb reanalyzed the multiplex PCR reads using CATT. The sample lists 850 to 1,000 gamma-chain clones; around 50% were seen once.

Sequencing used a duodenal biopsy. The receptor was derived from a human donor with celiac disease. The genes are TRGV3 and TRGJ1 or TRGJ2. As DNA, the CDR3 is TGTGCCACCTGGGACGGCCCAGCTCTTAATTATTATAAGAAACTCTTT. Protein: CATWDGPALNYYKKLF.